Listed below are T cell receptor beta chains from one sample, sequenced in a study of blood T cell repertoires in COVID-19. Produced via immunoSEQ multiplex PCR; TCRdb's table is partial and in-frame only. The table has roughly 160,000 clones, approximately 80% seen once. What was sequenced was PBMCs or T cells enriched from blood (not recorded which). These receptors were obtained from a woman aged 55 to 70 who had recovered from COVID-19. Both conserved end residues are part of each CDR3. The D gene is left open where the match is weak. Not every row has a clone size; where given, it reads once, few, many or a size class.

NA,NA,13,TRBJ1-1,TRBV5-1,CASSQGRETEAFF,TGCGCCAGCAGCCAAGGTCGGGAGACTGAAGCTTTCTTT
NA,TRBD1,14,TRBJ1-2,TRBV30,CAWSAGTGGYGYTF,TGTGCCTGGAGCGCAGGGACAGGGGGATATGGCTACACCTTC
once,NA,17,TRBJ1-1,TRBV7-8,CASSLVVSSLMNTEAFF,TGTGCCAGCAGCTTAGTCGTTAGCAGCTTAATGAACACTGAAGCTTTCTTT
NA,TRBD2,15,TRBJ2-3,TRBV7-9,CASSLVAGGVDTQYF,TGTGCCAGCAGCTTAGTAGCGGGGGGAGTAGATACGCAGTATTTT
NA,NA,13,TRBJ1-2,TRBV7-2,CASSSAGIYGYTF,TGTGCCAGCAGCTCCGCAGGGATCTATGGCTACACCTTC
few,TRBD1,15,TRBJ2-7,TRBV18,CASSPKGQGDFEQYF,TGTGCCAGCTCACCAAAGGGACAGGGGGACTTCGAGCAGTACTTC
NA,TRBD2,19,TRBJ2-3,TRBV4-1,CASSRTQSRLAGGADTQYF,TGCGCCAGCAGCCGAACACAATCCAGACTAGCGGGGGGTGCAGATACGCAGTATTTT
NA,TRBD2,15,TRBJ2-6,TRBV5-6,CASSRSGAGANVLTF,TGTGCCAGCAGCCGTAGCGGGGCTGGGGCCAACGTCCTGACTTTC
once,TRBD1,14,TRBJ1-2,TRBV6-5,CASGMTGANYGYTF,TGTGCCAGCGGGATGACAGGGGCCAACTATGGCTACACCTTC
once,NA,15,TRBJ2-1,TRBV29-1,CSPLTRTKTYNEQFF,TGCAGCCCCTTGACCCGGACTAAGACCTACAATGAGCAGTTCTTC
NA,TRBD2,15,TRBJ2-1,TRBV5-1,CASSLAGSSYNEQFF,TGCGCCAGCAGCTTAGCGGGGAGCTCCTACAATGAGCAGTTCTTC
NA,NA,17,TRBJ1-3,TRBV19,CASTLERTVYSGNTIYF,TGTGCCAGTACCTTAGAACGGACAGTCTACTCTGGAAACACCATATATTTT
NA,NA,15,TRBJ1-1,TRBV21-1,CASSKWTGGLSEAFF,TGTGCCAGCAGCAAATGGACAGGGGGCTTATCTGAAGCTTTCTTT
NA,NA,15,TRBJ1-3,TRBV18,CASSSTPSAGNTIYF,TGTGCCAGCTCCTCGACTCCTTCGGCTGGAAACACCATATATTTT
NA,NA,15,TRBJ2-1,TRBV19,CASKFRARGYNEQFF,TGTGCCAGTAAGTTTAGGGCCCGGGGATACAATGAGCAGTTCTTC
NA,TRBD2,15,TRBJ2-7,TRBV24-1,CATSDPHSGRYEQYF,TGTGCCACCAGTGACCCCCATAGCGGGAGGTACGAGCAGTACTTC
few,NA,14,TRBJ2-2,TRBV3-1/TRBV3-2,CASSQIGGTGELFF,TGTGCCAGCAGCCAAATAGGCGGCACCGGGGAGCTGTTTTTT
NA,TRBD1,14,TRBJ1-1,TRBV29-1,CSGNSGGLNTEAFF,TGCAGCGGCAACTCAGGGGGGCTTAACACTGAAGCTTTCTTT
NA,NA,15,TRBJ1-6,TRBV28,CASTERGAYNSPLHF,TGTGCCAGCACAGAGCGGGGGGCCTATAATTCACCCCTCCACTTT
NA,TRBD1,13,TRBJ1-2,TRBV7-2,CASSSDRGMGYTF,TGTGCCAGCAGCTCCGACAGGGGAATGGGCTACACCTTC
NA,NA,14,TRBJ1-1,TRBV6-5,CASSYGPRGTEAFF,TGTGCCAGCAGTTACGGCCCCAGGGGCACTGAAGCTTTCTTT
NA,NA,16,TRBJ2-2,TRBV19,CASSSPRAANTGELFF,TGTGCCAGTAGTAGCCCTCGTGCGGCAAACACCGGGGAGCTGTTTTTT
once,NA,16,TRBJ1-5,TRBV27,CASKRFDSYSNQPQHF,TGTGCCAGCAAACGCTTCGACAGCTATAGCAATCAGCCCCAGCATTTT
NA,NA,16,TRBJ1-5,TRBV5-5,CASSLYSLRSNQPQHF,TGTGCCAGCAGCTTGTATAGTTTGCGGAGCAATCAGCCCCAGCATTTT
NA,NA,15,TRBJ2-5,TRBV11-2,CASTEGAGGQETQYF,TGTGCCAGCACCGAGGGGGCGGGGGGTCAAGAGACCCAGTACTTC
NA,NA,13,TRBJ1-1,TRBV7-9,CASRWGGSNEAFF,TGTGCCAGCAGGTGGGGAGGGTCGAATGAAGCTTTCTTT
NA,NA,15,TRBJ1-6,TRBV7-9,CASSLVSGDNSPLHF,TGTGCCAGCAGCTTAGTATCCGGGGATAATTCACCCCTCCACTTT
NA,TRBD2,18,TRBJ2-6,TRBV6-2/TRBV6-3,CASSASGRAMSGANVLTF,TGTGCCAGCAGTGCTAGCGGGAGGGCCATGTCTGGGGCCAACGTCCTGACTTTC
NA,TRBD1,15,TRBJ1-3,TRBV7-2,CASSLVQGAGNTIYF,TGTGCCAGCAGCTTAGTACAGGGGGCCGGAAACACCATATATTTT
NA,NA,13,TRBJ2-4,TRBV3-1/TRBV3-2,CASSLSRSGIQYF,TGTGCCAGCAGCCTTAGCAGGTCGGGAATTCAGTACTTC
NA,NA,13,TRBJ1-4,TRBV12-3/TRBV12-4,CASSQGSAEKLFF,TGTGCCAGCAGCCAAGGGAGCGCTGAAAAACTGTTTTTT
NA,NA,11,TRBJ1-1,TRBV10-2,CASSELVRAFF,TGCGCCAGCAGTGAGTTGGTGAGGGCTTTCTTT
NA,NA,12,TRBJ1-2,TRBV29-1,CSVEGGQYGYTF,TGCAGCGTTGAAGGCGGTCAGTATGGCTACACCTTC
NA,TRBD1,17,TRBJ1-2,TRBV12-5,CASGSPMPWDSPVGYTF,TGTGCTAGTGGTTCCCCAATGCCCTGGGACAGTCCCGTTGGCTACACCTTC
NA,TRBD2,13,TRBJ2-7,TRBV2,CASSELAGYEQYF,TGTGCCAGCAGCGAACTAGCGGGATACGAGCAGTACTTC
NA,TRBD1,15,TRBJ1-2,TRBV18,CASSPQRDRGYGYTF,TGTGCCAGCTCACCACAAAGGGACAGGGGATATGGCTACACCTTC
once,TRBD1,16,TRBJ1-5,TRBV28,CASSSMGQSSNQPQHF,TGTGCCAGCAGTTCGATGGGACAGTCTAGCAATCAGCCCCAGCATTTT
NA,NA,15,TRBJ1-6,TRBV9,CASSVVPGPNSPLHF,TGTGCCAGCAGCGTAGTGCCGGGTCCCAATTCACCCCTCCACTTT
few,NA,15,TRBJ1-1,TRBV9,CASSVVDPGKYEAFF,TGTGCCAGCAGCGTAGTCGACCCAGGGAAGTATGAAGCTTTCTTT
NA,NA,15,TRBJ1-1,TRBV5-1,CASSLTAGLNTEAFF,TGCGCCAGCAGCTTGACGGCAGGCCTGAACACTGAAGCTTTCTTT
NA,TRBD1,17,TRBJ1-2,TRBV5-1,CASSWIPDRAIVYGYTF,TGCGCCAGCAGCTGGATTCCGGACAGGGCAATCGTTTATGGCTACACCTTC
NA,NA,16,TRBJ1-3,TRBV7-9,CASTFVTSRSGNTIYF,TGTGCCAGCACCTTTGTGACATCACGCTCTGGAAACACCATATATTTT
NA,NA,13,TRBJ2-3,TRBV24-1,CATSDPSVDTQYF,TGTGCCACCAGTGACCCCTCGGTAGATACGCAGTATTTT
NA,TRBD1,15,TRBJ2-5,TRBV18,CASSRDRGDQETQYF,TGTGCCAGCTCCCGGGACAGGGGGGATCAAGAGACCCAGTACTTC
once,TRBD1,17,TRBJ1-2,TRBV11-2,CASSLVAETGRNYGYTF,TGTGCCAGCAGCTTAGTGGCCGAGACAGGGAGGAACTATGGCTACACCTTC
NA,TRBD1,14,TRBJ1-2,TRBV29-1,CSVEGRGPNYGYTF,TGCAGCGTTGAGGGCAGGGGGCCCAACTATGGCTACACCTTC
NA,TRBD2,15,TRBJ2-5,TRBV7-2,CASSIAGVRPETQYF,TGTGCCAGCAGTATCGCGGGGGTCCGACCGGAGACCCAGTACTTC
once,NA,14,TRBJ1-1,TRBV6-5,CASSYSGQTIEAFF,TGTGCCAGCAGTTACTCAGGACAGACGATTGAAGCTTTCTTT
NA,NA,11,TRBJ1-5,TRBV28,CATSGNQPQHF,TGTGCTACAAGCGGGAATCAGCCCCAGCATTTT
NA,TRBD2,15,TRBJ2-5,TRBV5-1,CASSLYGGAEETQYF,TGCGCCAGCAGCTTGTACGGGGGGGCTGAGGAGACCCAGTACTTC
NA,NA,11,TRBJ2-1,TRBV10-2,CASGTTYEQFF,TGCGCCAGCGGCACCACGTATGAGCAGTTCTTC
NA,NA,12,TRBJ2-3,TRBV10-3,CAISEYSDTQYF,TGTGCCATCAGTGAGTACTCAGATACGCAGTATTTT
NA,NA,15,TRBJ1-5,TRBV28,CASSLSQDSNQPQHF,TGTGCCAGCAGTTTAAGTCAGGATTCCAATCAGCCCCAGCATTTT
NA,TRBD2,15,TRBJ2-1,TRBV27,CASSLSWEGLNEQFF,TGTGCCAGCAGTTTATCCTGGGAGGGTCTGAATGAGCAGTTCTTC
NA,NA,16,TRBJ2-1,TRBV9,CASSVVGGVGYNEQFF,TGTGCCAGCAGCGTAGTCGGCGGGGTTGGCTACAATGAGCAGTTCTTC